Below, 9 T cell receptor beta chains from the same sample are listed, as sequenced in a study of blood T cell repertoires in COVID-19. The repertoire was sequenced with immunoSEQ multiplex PCR; TCRdb's copy has only in-frame clones and lacks some. Of approximately 110,000 clones listed, more than 75% are singletons. Sequenced: peripheral blood. Receptors were obtained from a human donor in a cohort sampled during active COVID-19.

The rearrangement joins TRBV13 to TRBJ2-7; D is undetermined. The germline gives CDR1 PRHDT, CDR2 FYEKMQ (reference sequence). The CDR3 has 13 amino acids. V lost 5 bases to trimming and J lost 5 bases, with 13 bases between them. The CDR3 DNA is TGTGCCAGCAGCGGCCCTGCAAGTCACGAGCAGTACTTC. Translation: CASSGPASHEQYF.

This clone came up once. The V gene is TRBV10-1, the J gene TRBJ1-1; 7 bases line up with TRBD1. Trimming cost V 2 bases and J 11 bases; bases outside gene matches: 17. CDR1 and CDR2 (germline): WNHNN, SYGVQD (reference sequence). The CDR3 loop spans 16 amino acids. CDR3 region: CASSEQTQGNMLRAFF. The CDR3 DNA sequence: TGCGCCAGCAGTGAGCAGACACAGGGGAATATGTTGCGGGCTTTCTTT.

The chain is built from TRBV6-2 or TRBV6-3 and TRBJ2-7; 7 bases match TRBD1. Germline-derived CDR1 and CDR2 are MNHEY and SVGEGT. The CDR3 sequence is 14 residues long. The ends lost 4 bases at V and 7 bases at J; junction bases unmatched: 10. CDR3 loop: CASSSRTGNLEQYF. CDR3 bases: TGTGCCAGCAGTTCCCGGACAGGCAACTTGGAGCAGTACTTC.

This chain joins TRBV7-9 and TRBJ2-5, with D unresolved. The germline gives CDR1 SEHNR, CDR2 FQNEAQ (reference sequence). This CDR3 has 12 amino acids. With 1 base removed from V and 5 bases from J, the gap between germline ends came to 5 bases. CDR3: CASSLDLETQYF. CDR3 nucleotide sequence: TGTGCCAGCAGCTTAGACTTGGAGACCCAGTACTTC.

The gene calls are TRBV5-1 and TRBJ2-3; TRBD1 aligns across 8 bases. This CDR3 region has 16 residues. V was clipped by 3 bases and J by 5 bases; unmatched bases: 11. Germline CDR1 and CDR2: SGHRS and YFSETQ. The CDR3 loop is CASSWGQAQHRDTQYF. For the CDR3, the DNA is TGCGCCAGCAGCTGGGGACAGGCCCAGCACAGAGATACGCAGTATTTT.

The chain is built from TRBV4-1 and TRBJ1-4; TRBD1 might be the D (6 bases). V gave up 0 bases and J gave up 8 bases, with 10 bases separating them. Germline values: CDR1 MGHRA, CDR2 YSYEKL. This CDR3 contains 14 residues. CDR3 loop: CASSQEGAREKLFF. The CDR3 DNA reads TGCGCCAGCAGCCAAGAGGGGGCGCGGGAAAAACTGTTTTTT.

The V gene is TRBV9, the J gene TRBJ1-1; D gene uncertain. The CDR3 is made up of 15 amino acids. Germline V CDR1 and CDR2: SGDLS, YYNGEE. Trimming stripped 0 bases from V and 2 bases from J, with 11 bases between. The chain's CDR3 is CASSVDPSTNTEAFF. The CDR3 nucleotides are TGTGCCAGCAGCGTAGACCCATCGACTAACACTGAAGCTTTCTTT.

V and J are TRBV2 and TRBJ1-3; a possible D gene is TRBD1 (6 bases). This CDR3 has 15 residues. Trimming removed 7 bases from V and 0 bases from J, with 13 bases in between. Germline assignment: CDR1 SNHLY and CDR2 FYNNEI. CDR3 in DNA: TGTGCCAGCAACGCCAGGGGAAACTCTGGAAACACCATATATTTT. The encoded protein is CASNARGNSGNTIYF.

The genes are TRBV5-5 and TRBJ1-5; possible D gene TRBD1, 6 bases. Germline V gene sequence: CDR1 SGHKS, CDR2 YYEKEE (reference sequence). The CDR3 is made up of 18 amino acids. Trimming stripped 4 bases from V and 1 base from J, with 21 bases between. Written as DNA, the CDR3 is TGTGCCAGCAGCCTCAGTAGCGGGGGGGCAGAAAGCAATCAGCCCCAGCATTTT. Translated, it gives CASSLSSGGAESNQPQHF.